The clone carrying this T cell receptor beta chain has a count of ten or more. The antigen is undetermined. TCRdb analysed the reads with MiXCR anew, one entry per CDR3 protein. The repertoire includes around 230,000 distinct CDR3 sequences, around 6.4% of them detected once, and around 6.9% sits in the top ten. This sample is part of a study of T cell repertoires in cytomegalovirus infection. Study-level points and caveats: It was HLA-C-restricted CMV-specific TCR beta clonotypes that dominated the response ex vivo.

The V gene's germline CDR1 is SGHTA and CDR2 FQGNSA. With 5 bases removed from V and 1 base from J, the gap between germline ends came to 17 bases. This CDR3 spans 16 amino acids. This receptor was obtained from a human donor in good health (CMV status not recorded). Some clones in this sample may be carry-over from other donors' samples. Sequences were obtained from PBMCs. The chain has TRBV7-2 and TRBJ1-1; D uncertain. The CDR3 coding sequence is TGTGCCAGCAGCCACAGACGGGTGAGCCCGAACACTGAAGCTTTCTTT. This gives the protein CASSHRRVSPNTEAFF.